The 5 T cell receptor beta chains presented below share a single source sample, sequenced in a study of control samples from healthy donors and cancer patients. The data were produced by immunoSEQ multiplex PCR, yet TCRdb's version contains in-frame clones alone and is incomplete. The sample has 110,000 to 150,000 clones; roughly 94% are singletons. Material: PBMCs. Source of these receptors: a man in his 60s with colorectal cancer.

This rearrangement joins TRBV5-4 to TRBJ1-1, with D unclear. The CDR3 sequence is 15 residues long. Germline V gene sequence: CDR1 SGHNT, CDR2 YYREEE (reference sequence). Trimming cost V 4 bases and J 4 bases, with 17 bases left between them. The CDR3 here is CASSRRSPPGTEAFF. The CDR3 DNA follows: TGTGCCAGCAGCAGACGTAGCCCCCCCGGCACTGAAGCTTTCTTT.

The V gene is TRBV5-1, the J gene TRBJ2-1; maybe TRBD1 (6 bases). CDR3 length: 14 amino acids. The germline V gene has CDR1 SGHRS and CDR2 YFSETQ. V was cut by 4 bases and J by 3 bases, with 11 bases left in between. The CDR3: CASSRAGDYNEQFF. DNA of the CDR3: TGCGCCAGCAGCAGGGCAGGGGACTACAATGAGCAGTTCTTC. The full variable domain, in which reference TRBV5-1 and TRBJ2-1 provide the parts outside the CDR3, is KAGVTQTPRYLIKTRGQQVTLSCSPISGHRSVSWYQQTPGQGLQFLFEYFSETQRNKGNFPGRFSGRQFSNSRSEMNVSTLELGDSALYLCASSRAGDYNEQFFGPGTRLTVL.

The chain employs TRBV6-4 and TRBJ2-7, with D possibly being TRBD1 (5 bases). Trimming removed 9 bases from V and 3 bases from J, with 12 bases in between. CDR1 MRHNA and CDR2 SNTAGT come from the germline V gene. The CDR3 sequence is 12 residues long. In DNA form, the CDR3 reads TGTGCCAGTACAGAGCAGGGCTACGAGCAGTACTTC. Amino acids: CASTEQGYEQYF.

The rearrangement links TRBV21-1 to TRBJ1-3. TRBV21-1 is assigned pseudogene status. This CDR3 spans 16 amino acids. This CDR3 is CASSKNPGTSGNTIYF. The CDR3 nucleotides read TGTGCCAGCAGCAAAAATCCCGGGACCTCTGGAAACACCATATATTTT.

The J gene is TRBJ2-2, the V gene TRBV10-2, with TRBD2 matching 8 bases. The CDR3 contains 16 residues. CDR1 and CDR2 from the germline V gene are WSHSY and SAAADI. Unmatched junction bases numbered 6, after V lost 0 bases and J lost 6 bases. The CDR3 region is CASSESGLVIAGELFF. The CDR3 nucleotides read TGCGCCAGCAGTGAGTCGGGACTAGTAATCGCCGGGGAGCTGTTTTTT.